These 21 T cell receptor beta chains share one sample of origin, sequenced in a study of control samples from healthy donors and cancer patients. The table came from immunoSEQ multiplex PCR; TCRdb's copy has only in-frame clones and leaves some out. The sample comprises roughly 40,000 clones, 70% to 90% of which are singletons, and roughly 44% rests with the top ten. Material for sequencing was blood. The source of these receptors is a man aged 60 to 75 in good health.

This clone was observed a few times. V is TRBV3-1 (or the pseudogene TRBV3-2) and J is TRBJ1-2; the match to TRBD1 covers 7 bases. The CDR3 loop spans 14 amino acids. The V and J ends lost 4 bases and 2 bases, in that order; junction bases with no gene match: 4. From germline, CDR1 is LGHDT and CDR2 YNNKEL (reference sequence). The CDR3 loop reads CASSPGQRNYGYTF. The CDR3 coding sequence is TGTGCCAGCAGCCCGGGACAGAGGAACTATGGCTACACCTTC.

The V call is TRBV14, the J call TRBJ2-7; TRBD1 aligns across 7 bases. The CDR3 length is 17 residues. V shed 0 bases and J 3 bases; nucleotides not matched to a gene: 11. CDR1 and CDR2 from the germline V gene are SGHDN and FVKESK. The CDR3 DNA follows: TGTGCCAGCAGCCAAGACCGAGACAGGGTACGAATCTACGAGCAGTACTTC. Translating gives CASSQDRDRVRIYEQYF.

This clone came up a few times. The chain employs TRBV5-4 and TRBJ2-4, with D unresolved. The V gene lost 0 bases and the J gene lost 1 base, with 11 bases spanning the gap. Germline CDR1 and CDR2: SGHNT and YYREEE (reference sequence). The length of the CDR3 is 16 residues. CDR3 sequence: CASSLAGDGAKNIQYF. Written as DNA, the CDR3 is TGTGCCAGCAGCTTGGCTGGGGATGGGGCCAAAAACATTCAGTACTTC.

V gene TRBV9 combines with J gene TRBJ1-4; no clear D. V lost 0 bases to trimming and J lost 7 bases, with 13 bases between them. The CDR3 totals 15 residues. CDR1 is SGDLS and CDR2 is YYNGEE in the germline V gene. The CDR3 region has the DNA TGTGCCAGCAGCGTAGACGGGATGATGGGTGAAAAACTGTTTTTT. It translates to CASSVDGMMGEKLFF.

The chain links TRBV4-1 to TRBJ1-1; possible D gene TRBD1, 5 bases. The CDR3 totals 15 residues. Germline loops: CDR1 MGHRA, CDR2 YSYEKL. With 7 bases removed from V and 0 bases from J, the gap between germline ends came to 15 bases. CDR3 sequence reads: CASKPGTEMNTEAFF. The DNA of the CDR3 is TGCGCCAGCAAACCAGGGACGGAGATGAACACTGAAGCTTTCTTT.

The chain links TRBV2 to TRBJ2-7; D unclear. Looked up from germline, CDR1 is SNHLY and CDR2 is FYNNEI. V lost 3 bases to trimming and J lost 2 bases, with 11 bases between them. This CDR3 has 14 amino acids. The CDR3: CASSDYTPPYEQYF. The CDR3 region has the DNA TGTGCCAGCAGTGATTATACTCCCCCCTACGAGCAGTACTTC.

A few counts support this clone. The V call is TRBV7-8, the J call TRBJ2-3; the D gene is possibly TRBD1 (5 bases). The CDR3 is 14 amino acids. The ends were cut back, 2 bases at V and 2 bases at J, with 8 bases in the middle. From germline, CDR1 is SGHVS and CDR2 FQNEAQ. In nucleotides, the CDR3 is TGTGCCAGCAGCTTATTAGGGGCCACAGATACGCAGTATTTT. This codes for CASSLLGATDTQYF.

The rearrangement uses TRBV19 and TRBJ2-7; D is undetermined. This CDR3 has 14 residues. Trimming cost V 1 base and J 0 bases, with 7 bases left between them. Germline loops: CDR1 LNHDA, CDR2 SQIVND (reference sequence). The CDR3: CASSIVPSSYEQYF. CDR3 DNA: TGTGCCAGTAGTATAGTCCCGAGCTCCTACGAGCAGTACTTC.

This chain links TRBV7-2 with TRBJ1-2, with a possible D match to TRBD1 (5 bases). This CDR3 is built from 14 residues. The germline CDR1 and CDR2 sequences are SGHTA and FQGNSA. Trimming cost V 1 base and J 6 bases, with 12 bases left between them. The chain's CDR3 is CASSLVSGRDGYTF. The CDR3 coding sequence is TGTGCCAGCAGCTTAGTTTCAGGGAGGGATGGCTACACCTTC.

The gene calls are TRBV5-1 and TRBJ2-3; D might be TRBD2 (7 bases). The ends were cut back, 6 bases at V and 4 bases at J, with 18 bases in the middle. The CDR3 has 15 amino acids. CDR1 is SGHRS and CDR2 is YFSETQ in the germline V gene. CDR3 protein: CASKGGGGLPDTQYF. The CDR3 DNA reads as TGCGCCAGCAAGGGGGGCGGGGGTTTACCAGATACGCAGTATTTT.

The chain employs TRBV19 and TRBJ2-2; perhaps TRBD1 as D (6 bases). This CDR3 comprises 15 residues. The germline V and J ends were trimmed by 4 bases and 2 bases, with 11 bases remaining between them. Looked up from germline, CDR1 is LNHDA and CDR2 is SQIVND (reference sequence). Written as DNA, the CDR3 is TGTGCCAGTAGTAAAACAGGGATTAACACCGGGGAGCTGTTTTTT. The encoded protein is CASSKTGINTGELFF.

This clone was recorded a few times. The rearrangement joins TRBV4-2 to TRBJ2-1; 8 bases line up with TRBD1. The CDR3 loop spans 21 amino acids. Germline V gives CDR1 LGHNA, CDR2 YNFKEQ. With 3 bases clipped from V and 0 bases from J, the junction kept 19 bases outside the gene matches. CDR3 coding DNA: TGTGCCAGCAGCCAGGTCTTTAGGACAGGGTCATTCACAGGCTCCTACAATGAGCAGTTCTTC. It codes for CASSQVFRTGSFTGSYNEQFF.

The chain links TRBV15 to TRBJ2-1; D gene uncertain. The V and J ends lost 0 bases and 12 bases respectively, with 15 bases between them. The CDR3 runs 14 residues. Per germline, CDR1 LNHNV and CDR2 YYDKDF (reference sequence). The CDR3 DNA reads as TGTGCCACCAGCAGAGATGAGCAAGGCGTGGGGCAGTTCTTC. This sequence encodes CATSRDEQGVGQFF.

CDR3 DNA: TGCAGCGTTGATGCCGCCGGGACAGGAGTGAACACTGAAGCTTTCTTT. The encoded protein is CSVDAAGTGVNTEAFF. The chain uses TRBV29-1 and TRBJ1-1; TRBD1 agrees at 8 bases. CDR1 is SQVTM, CDR2 ANQGSEA, per germline. CDR3 length equals 16 residues. The junction had 9 bases not matched to a gene; V was cut back by 3 bases and J by 0 bases.

This clone showed up just a few times. The rearrangement links TRBV5-6 to TRBJ1-6; maybe TRBD1 (6 bases). Germline assignment: CDR1 SGHDT and CDR2 YYEEEE. Trimming left V 1 base short and J 5 bases short, with 16 bases between. This CDR3 has 17 amino acids. The DNA of the CDR3 is TGTGCCAGCAGCTTGCTGTTACAGGGCGGGAATAATTCACCCCTCCACTTT. Protein product: CASSLLLQGGNNSPLHF.

This rearrangement joins TRBV9 to TRBJ2-5; 10 nucleotides agree with TRBD2. Germline V lookup: CDR1 SGDLS, CDR2 YYNGEE. J was trimmed by 3 bases and V by 4 bases; bases with no gene match: 9. The CDR3 length is 16 residues. CDR3 protein: CASSTGLALMKETQYF. Here the CDR3 DNA reads TGTGCCAGCAGCACGGGACTAGCGCTAATGAAAGAGACCCAGTACTTC.

The chain has TRBV7-6 and TRBJ2-3, with 7 bases matching TRBD1. Per the germline V gene, CDR1 is SGHVS and CDR2 is FNYEAQ. The ends lost 5 bases at V and 2 bases at J; junction bases unmatched: 19. The length of the CDR3 is 19 residues. The CDR3 DNA sequence: TGTGCCAGCAGCAAACTCGGGACAGCCCAATACTCACACACAGATACGCAGTATTTT. Amino acids: CASSKLGTAQYSHTDTQYF.

This clone was seen many times. This chain joins TRBV24-1 and TRBJ2-2; the D is unclear. The V and J ends lost 1 base and 5 bases respectively, with 7 bases between them. The CDR3 totals 14 residues. Germline values: CDR1 KGHDR, CDR2 SFDVKD. DNA for the CDR3: TGTGCCACCAGTGATTTAGGATTAACCGGGGAGCTGTTTTTT. It yields the protein CATSDLGLTGELFF.

The V call is TRBV4-1, the J call TRBJ2-2; no firm D call. Germline assignment: CDR1 MGHRA and CDR2 YSYEKL. Trimming cost V 4 bases and J 3 bases, with 12 bases left between them. The CDR3 has 15 residues. The CDR3 nucleotides are TGCGCCAGCAGCCCTTATCGAATTGACACCGGGGAGCTGTTTTTT. Encoded protein: CASSPYRIDTGELFF.

This clone was recorded a few times. The chain combines TRBV5-1 with TRBJ2-5; the match to TRBD2 covers 7 bases. With V trimmed by 7 bases and J by 2 bases, 5 bases remained unmatched. CDR1 is SGHRS and CDR2 is YFSETQ in the germline V gene. This CDR3 region has 13 residues. In DNA, the CDR3 is TGCGCCAGCTCCCTAGCGGAGCAAGAGACCCAGTACTTC. Translating it yields CASSLAEQETQYF. The complete variable domain, with remaining parts taken from reference TRBV5-1 and TRBJ2-5, reads KAGVTQTPRYLIKTRGQQVTLSCSPISGHRSVSWYQQTPGQGLQFLFEYFSETQRNKGNFPGRFSGRQFSNSRSEMNVSTLELGDSALYLCASSLAEQETQYFGPGTRLLVL.

V gene TRBV5-1 combines with J gene TRBJ2-1; perhaps TRBD1 as D (7 bases). The CDR3 spans 17 residues. With 2 bases removed from V and 3 bases from J, the gap between germline ends came to 18 bases. From germline, CDR1 is SGHRS and CDR2 YFSETQ. CDR3 in amino acids: CASSFGGQPNIYNEQFF. The DNA for the CDR3 is TGCGCCAGCAGCTTCGGGGGACAGCCAAACATCTACAATGAGCAGTTCTTC.